The sequence of this TCR beta chain was determined in a study of shared clonotypes between healthy human individuals (dated by TCRdb to about 2020). As for the study more broadly: A few men and two women, aged 18 to 49 years, made up the cohort. For each donor, CD4 naive and CD4 memory were each given three plates, CD8 naive was given two plates, and CD8 memory was given one plate. Blood TCR repertoires of a handful of healthy adults were deeply sequenced to estimate repertoire size and the extent of clonotype sharing between individuals. To increase sequencing depth and limit assay-specific biases, TCR repertoire library preparation and sequencing were carried out by different laboratories using diverse techniques. Each donor's leukapheresis produced roughly between roughly 0.85 and 9.5 billion PBMCs. Here is what the overall study found, with its caveats: Because the study included only a small number of donors, the genetic and exposure-history diversity represented was limited. Rarefaction of sorted-subset datasets indicated incomplete sequencing despite the large sequencing depth. Estimated clonotype richness was generally larger for naive than for memory subsets. Sampling was restricted to blood, and TCR repertoires in tissue are likely to differ from TCR repertoires in blood. Pairwise subsampling indicated that sequencing depth was expected to affect the degree of clonotype sharing among donors. Clonotypes shared by all four sorted-subset donors showed higher generation probabilities than non-shared clonotypes. Sharing across a few donors was observed for roughly 5% of naive CD4, under 4% of naive CD8, around 2.5% of memory CD4, and about 0.38% of memory CD8 clonotypes.

The donors were healthy, HIV-negative adults who had no recently reported acute infections or vaccinations. All donors were Caucasian adults living in Nashville, Tennessee, USA. Magnetic negative selection was used to enrich CD4+ T cells, after which naive cells were positively selected on CD45RA and the negative fraction became the memory subset. Blood was collected by leukapheresis, and PBMCs were isolated by Ficoll-Histopaque density gradient centrifugation and then cryopreserved in liquid nitrogen vapor phase. Analytical flow cytometry was used to check the purity and quantity of every magnetically sorted T cell population. Genomic DNA was isolated from every sorted fraction and measured by UV absorbance on a Nanodrop 2000c. A note on this clone: The target of this receptor is not known. Base qualities are not recorded, but no much larger clone differs from it by a single base.

TCR CDR3 regions were amplified from genomic DNA by multiplex PCR using the deep immunoSEQ assay. Extracted genomic DNA from each cell subset was spread evenly across all wells of several immunoSEQ 96-well plates, with each plate serving as a replicate. Each replicate PCR for sorted subsets received roughly 200 ng genomic DNA, equal to some 32,000 T cell genomes. The purified libraries were quantified using a Qubit 3.0 fluorometer, sized with a Bioanalyzer 2100, and then quantified again using the KAPA Library Quantification kit. Every immunoSEQ 96-well plate was sequenced on a separate single-read 150-cycle Illumina NextSeq 550 flow cell. On the study's bioinformatics: Because the immunoSEQ output included only junctional sequences and no quality scores, the filtering could not be the same as the filtering used for full-length reads. To assign V/J genes and CDR3, sequences were annotated using PyIR, a Python wrapper for IgBLAST v1.9, with IMGT germline references. Reads were removed for weak V/J assignments (E-value above 1e-6), missing CDR3, stop codons, out-of-frame junctions, or ambiguous translated residues. V3J clonotypes were defined by identical inferred V gene, J gene, and CDR3 amino acid sequence. To compute the percentage overlap between repertoires, the number of shared unique clonotypes was divided by the size of the smaller repertoire. Three approaches were used to assess repertoire richness: RTK rarefaction, the Chao1 estimator, and Recon v2.1 estimates of unobserved clonotypes. Generation probabilities were computed with OLGA for all TCRbeta clonotypes obtained by the gDNA method from several donors. Here the immuneACCESS table is served through TCRdb, limited to in-frame sequences with V and J called. Missing clones are a known gap in these copies; in checked studies unresolved V genes cover under half, and the rest lacks a known reason. V, J and clone size are taken as reported in that table, and D and trimming were inferred from the DNA itself. Recorded for this sample are fewer than 1.6 million clones; 98% of them occurred a single time. The ten top clones hold approximately 0.38% of the sample.

V and J are truncated by 5 bases and 2 bases respectively, leaving an intervening sequence of 9 bases. CDR1 SGHTA and CDR2 FQGNSA were looked up in the germline V gene. The CDR3 runs 13 amino acids, cysteine and phenylalanine included. Only the CDR3 portion is preserved as DNA: 39 bases, with reading frame beginning at the first base. This TCR derives from a man aged 25 to 40 in good health. Recombination linked TRBV7-2 to TRBJ2-5; confidence is insufficient to name the D gene. The sequencing sample was made of naive CD4+ T cells sorted from blood. The label giving this sample's cell subset or site can be read as: CD45RA+ positively selected. The CDR3: CASSPSPQETQYF. The DNA is TGTGCCAGCAGCCCAAGCCCTCAAGAGACCCAGTACTTC.